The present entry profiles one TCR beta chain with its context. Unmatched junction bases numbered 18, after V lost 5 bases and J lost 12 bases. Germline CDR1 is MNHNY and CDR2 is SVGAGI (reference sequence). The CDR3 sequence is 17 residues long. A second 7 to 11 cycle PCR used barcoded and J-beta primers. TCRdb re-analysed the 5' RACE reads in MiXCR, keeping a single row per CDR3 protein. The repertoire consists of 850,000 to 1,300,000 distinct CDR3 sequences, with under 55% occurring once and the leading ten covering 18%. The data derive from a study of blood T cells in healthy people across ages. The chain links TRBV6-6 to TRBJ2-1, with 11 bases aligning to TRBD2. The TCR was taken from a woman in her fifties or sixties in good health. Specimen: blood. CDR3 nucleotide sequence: TGTGCCAGCAGTACACTCCTTAGCGGGAGGGCCCCGGGTCGGCAGTTCTTC. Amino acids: CASSTLLSGRAPGRQFF.